These 19 T cell receptor beta chains share one sample of origin, sequenced in a study of cytomegalovirus exposure and HLA in healthy donors. The PCR had 60 Vbeta and 13 Jbeta primers. Sequencing was performed with immunoSEQ multiplex PCR; in TCRdb, only in-frame clones are kept and a portion is missing. The table shows some 150,000 clones, with 79% occurring only once. Sequencing was done on a sample of PBMCs. The source is a woman between 45 and 60 years old in good health and CMV-seronegative.

The chain carries TRBV9 and TRBJ1-1; a weak D match, TRBD1 (5 bases). Per germline, CDR1 SGDLS and CDR2 YYNGEE. CDR3 length: 15 amino acids. Deletions cut 3 bases from V and 4 bases from J, with 16 bases between. Written as DNA, the CDR3 is TGTGCCAGCAGCGCAGACTGGGGGGTTCGCACTGAAGCTTTCTTT. Encoded protein: CASSADWGVRTEAFF.

The sample holds one count of this clone. J is TRBJ2-4 and V is TRBV4-1; 8 positions agree with TRBD2. The J segment lost 6 bases and the V segment lost 5 bases, leaving 9 bases of the junction unmatched. Germline CDR1 is MGHRA and CDR2 is YSYEKL. The CDR3 is made up of 15 amino acids. CDR3 sequence: CASSVPGTSGNIQYF. CDR3 nucleotides: TGCGCCAGCAGCGTCCCCGGGACTAGTGGAAACATTCAGTACTTC.

Here the CDR3 reads CASRKTGDQPQHF. The CDR3 DNA reads as TGTGCCAGCAGAAAGACAGGGGATCAGCCCCAGCATTTT. The genes are TRBV6-6 and TRBJ1-5, with TRBD1 matching 8 bases. CDR1 is MNHNY and CDR2 is SVGAGI in the germline V gene (reference sequence). V dropped 6 bases and J dropped 5; count of bases not matched to a gene: 3. The CDR3 loop spans 13 amino acids.

The chain employs TRBV12-5 and TRBJ2-1; 10 positions agree with TRBD2. The germline gives CDR1 LGHNT, CDR2 FRNRAP. This CDR3 has 19 amino acids. J gave up 0 bases and V 6 bases, and 14 bases lay outside the gene matches. For the CDR3, the DNA is TGTGCTAGTGGCTGGGGAACTAGCGGGATTTTGGGCTCCTACAATGAGCAGTTCTTC. This sequence encodes CASGWGTSGILGSYNEQFF.

The chain links TRBV28 to TRBJ1-1; 8 bases match TRBD1. Germline CDR1 is MDHEN and CDR2 is SYDVKM. The CDR3 consists of 14 residues. After removal of 1 base from V and 7 bases from J, the junction contained 5 bases not matched to a gene. In DNA, the CDR3 is TGTGCCAGCAGTTTATCCAGGGGGCTCGGTGAAGCTTTCTTT. Amino acid sequence: CASSLSRGLGEAFF. The full variable domain, its missing parts supplied by reference TRBV28 and TRBJ1-1, is DVKVTQSSRYLVKRTGEKVFLECVQDMDHENMFWYRQDPGLGLRLIYFSYDVKMKEKGDIPEGYSVSREKKERFSLILESASTNQTSMYLCASSLSRGLGEAFFGQGTRLTVV.

The table lists this clone with a few counts. The rearrangement joins TRBV6-5 to TRBJ2-7, with D perhaps TRBD1 (6 bases). The germline CDR1 and CDR2 sequences are MNHEY and SVGAGI. CDR3 length equals 14 residues. The ends were cut back, 0 bases at V and 6 bases at J, with 12 bases in the middle. CDR3 nucleotides: TGTGCCAGCAGTTACTCGCTAGGACAGTTCGAGCAGTACTTC. Protein product: CASSYSLGQFEQYF.

V gene TRBV7-2 combines with J gene TRBJ2-1; a possible D gene is TRBD2 (5 bases). Trimming pared 1 base from V and 8 bases from J, leaving 6 bases between. Germline V gene sequence: CDR1 SGHTA, CDR2 FQGNSA. The CDR3 consists of 12 residues. CDR3: CASSLGGYEQFF. CDR3 DNA sequence: TGTGCCAGCAGCTTAGGAGGGTATGAGCAGTTCTTC.

The chain recombines TRBV7-8 with TRBJ1-5; D is undetermined. Germline V CDR1 and CDR2: SGHVS, FQNEAQ. Trimming stripped 4 bases from V and 1 base from J, with 8 bases between. CDR3 size: 14 residues. CDR3 in DNA: TGTGCCAGCAGCTGGACTTTGAGCAATCAGCCCCAGCATTTT. Amino acid sequence: CASSWTLSNQPQHF.

This chain uses TRBV19 with TRBJ2-7; 7 positions agree with TRBD2. This CDR3 is built from 14 residues. After removal of 3 bases from V and 1 base from J, the junction contained 3 bases not matched to a gene. In germline, CDR1 is LNHDA, CDR2 SQIVND (reference sequence). CDR3 coding DNA: TGTGCCAGTAGTATTAGCGGGCGTTCCTACGAGCAGTACTTC. This translates into CASSISGRSYEQYF.

Here the CDR3 DNA reads TGTGCCAGCTCACCACGACAGGTATACGAGCAGTACTTC. This translates into CASSPRQVYEQYF. The chain uses TRBV18 and TRBJ2-7; TRBD1 is a possible D gene (6 bases). Trimming left V 1 base short and J 4 bases short, with 8 bases between. CDR1 is KGHSH and CDR2 is LQKENI in the germline V gene. The CDR3 runs to 13 residues.

The genes are TRBV9 and TRBJ2-2; 7 nucleotides agree with TRBD1. V shed 3 bases and J 0 bases; nucleotides not matched to a gene: 5. Germline assignment: CDR1 SGDLS and CDR2 YYNGEE. CDR3 size: 16 residues. This CDR3 reads CASSEQTGPNTGELFF. The CDR3 nucleotides are TGTGCCAGCAGCGAGCAGACAGGGCCGAACACCGGGGAGCTGTTTTTT.

The V and J genes are TRBV27 and TRBJ2-5; 8 nucleotides match TRBD1. The J call may be wrong; the DNA end is better matched by TRBJ2-7. This CDR3 region has 14 residues. The germline gives CDR1 MNHEY, CDR2 SMNVEV (reference sequence). CDR3 sequence: CASRAGTGPYEQYF. DNA of the CDR3: TGTGCCAGCAGGGCCGGGACAGGCCCCTACGAGCAGTACTTC.

This rearrangement joins TRBV7-8 to TRBJ2-7; D possibly corresponds to TRBD2 (6 bases). Per germline, CDR1 SGHVS and CDR2 FQNEAQ. V gave up 5 bases and J gave up 0 bases, with 11 bases separating them. This CDR3 is 14 amino acids long. DNA for the CDR3: TGTGCCAGCAGCCCCCGGGAGAGCTCCTACGAGCAGTACTTC. Amino acid sequence: CASSPRESSYEQYF.

This chain joins TRBV4-2 and TRBJ1-2; TRBD1 might be the D (6 bases). The V and J ends lost 0 bases and 7 bases respectively, with 15 bases between them. Germline CDR1 and CDR2: LGHNA and YNFKEQ. CDR3 length equals 15 residues. CDR3 nucleotides: TGTGCCAGCAGCCAAGAAATTCAGGGGTTGAGTGGCTACACCTTC. Translation: CASSQEIQGLSGYTF.

This clone was counted between two and nine times. V and J are TRBV7-8 and TRBJ2-4; TRBD1 might be the D (7 bases). This CDR3 comprises 15 residues. Germline V lookup: CDR1 SGHVS, CDR2 FQNEAQ. V lost 1 base and J 9 bases, leaving 16 bases between the germline ends. This CDR3 is CASSLEETGRIIQYF. The CDR3 DNA reads as TGTGCCAGCAGCTTAGAGGAGACAGGGAGGATCATTCAGTACTTC. Filled out from reference TRBV7-8 and TRBJ2-4, the complete variable domain reads GAGVSQSPRYKVAKRGQDVALRCDPISGHVSLFWYQQALGQGPEFLTYFQNEAQLDKSGLPSDRFFAERPEGSVSTLKIQRTQQEDSAVYLCASSLEETGRIIQYFGAGTRLSVL.

This chain connects TRBV15 to TRBJ1-2; perhaps TRBD1 as D (5 bases). This CDR3 contains 14 residues. From germline, CDR1 is LNHNV and CDR2 YYDKDF (reference sequence). V was pared by 0 bases and J by 5 bases, with 10 bases between. The CDR3 DNA reads as TGTGCCACCAGCAGAGAAGGCGGGGGGTATGGCTACACCTTC. Its protein product is CATSREGGGYGYTF.

This clone was seen only a few times. The V and J genes are TRBV6-5 and TRBJ1-6; TRBD1 agrees at 7 bases. The CDR3 has 14 amino acids. The junction had 4 bases not matched to a gene; V was cut back by 4 bases and J by 7 bases. Germline values: CDR1 MNHEY, CDR2 SVGAGI. Here the CDR3 DNA reads TGTGCCAGCAGTTGGGGGACAGAAAATTCACCCCTCCACTTT. Translated: CASSWGTENSPLHF.

The chain uses TRBV10-3 and TRBJ1-3, with unresolved D. Germline V gene data show CDR1 as ENHRY and CDR2 as SYGVKD. Trimming took 2 bases from V and 5 from J, leaving 7 bases between them. This CDR3 contains 13 residues. In DNA form, the CDR3 reads TGTGCCATCAGTGAGCGCGCCAGAAACACCATATATTTT. Translating gives CAISERARNTIYF.

The chain combines TRBV4-3 with TRBJ2-1; TRBD2 agrees at 7 bases. The CDR3 spans 15 residues. The V and J ends lost 0 bases and 8 bases, in that order; junction bases with no gene match: 7. CDR1 and CDR2 from the germline V gene are LGHNA and YSLEER. CDR3 nucleotides: TGCGCCAGCAGCCAAGAGTTTGGCGCGGGAGATGAGCAGTTCTTC. Amino acids: CASSQEFGAGDEQFF.